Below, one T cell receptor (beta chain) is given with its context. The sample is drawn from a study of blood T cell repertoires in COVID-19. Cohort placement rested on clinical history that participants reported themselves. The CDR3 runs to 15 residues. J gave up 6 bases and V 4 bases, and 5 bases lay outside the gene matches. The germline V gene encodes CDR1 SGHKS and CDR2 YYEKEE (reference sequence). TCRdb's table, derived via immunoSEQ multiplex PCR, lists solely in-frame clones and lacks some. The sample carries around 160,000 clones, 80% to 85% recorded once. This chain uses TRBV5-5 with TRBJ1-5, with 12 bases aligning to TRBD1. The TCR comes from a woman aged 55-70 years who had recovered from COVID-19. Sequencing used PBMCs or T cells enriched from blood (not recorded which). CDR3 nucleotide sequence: TGTGCCAGCAGCGGTGGGACAGGGGGCAGTCAGCCCCAGCATTTT. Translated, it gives CASSGGTGGSQPQHF.